The present T cell receptor beta chain was sequenced within a study of identifying expanded T cells in peripheral blood. Healthy donors had no documented immune events, such as infections, while sampled. Notes on this clone: Its antigen is not identified.

Study-wide findings and caveats: Technical replicates showed around 1.3 changed clones; roughly two weeks roughly 16; four weeks 19. Clone count variance between roughly two-week samples rose with total template count.

Libraries were prepared by immunoSEQ multiplex PCR; TCRdb keeps only in-frame clonotypes and omits some of them. The sample carries under 120,000 clones, around nine tenths recorded once. This TCR was recovered from a person aged 18 to 75 in good health. The sequenced material came from blood.

The CDR3 loop reads CASSPGPGKRGGELFF. The CDR3 nucleotides read TGTGCCAGCAGCCCGGGTCCAGGGAAAAGAGGCGGGGAGCTGTTTTTT. V gene TRBV7-9 combines with J gene TRBJ2-2; D perhaps matches TRBD1 (5 bases). This CDR3 has 16 amino acids. Germline V CDR1 and CDR2: SEHNR, FQNEAQ (reference sequence). The V end was cut by 5 bases, the J end by 7 bases, with 20 bases between.